The sequence of this T cell receptor beta chain was determined in a study of cytomegalovirus exposure and HLA in healthy donors. Study context: Previous work identified roughly 120 million unique TCR beta sequences from approximately 190 million T cells.

CDR1 and CDR2 (germline): MDHEN, SYDVKM. The CDR3 runs 12 residues. Unmatched junction bases numbered 2, after V lost 6 bases and J lost 4 bases. With regard to this clone: Its antigen is still unknown.

Study findings and constraints: Several of the most significant clusters appeared linked to common viral pathogens, based on a later analysis. Reportedly, cytomegalovirus status was diagnosed with high sensitivity and specificity. Cytomegalovirus-associated TCR beta chains were listed, numbering over 150.

The PCR had 60 Vbeta and 13 Jbeta primers. Some clones are missing from TCRdb's copy, which holds only in-frame ones; the method was immunoSEQ multiplex PCR. The profile shows more than 140,000 clones, 64% of them singletons. The sequencing sample was made of PBMCs. This sequence was found in a woman aged 25 to 39 in good health and CMV-seropositive. This chain uses TRBV28 with TRBJ1-2, with 7 bases that match TRBD1. The CDR3 coding sequence is TGTGCCAGCAGGACAGGGACCTATGGCTACACCTTC. Protein product: CASRTGTYGYTF.